Below are 25 T cell receptor beta chains sequenced from a single sample in a study of cytomegalovirus exposure and HLA in healthy donors. Both 60 Vbeta primers and 13 Jbeta primers went into the PCR. The protocol was immunoSEQ multiplex PCR, while the TCRdb copy is restricted to in-frame clones and leaves out a portion. The top ten hold 3% to 3.5% of the sample, which has 100,000 to 150,000 clones, roughly 80% seen once. Source material: PBMCs. The receptors stem from a woman aged 50 to 65 in good health and CMV-seronegative.

A note on this clone: Germline and junction disagree at one end, which may indicate a read error. The chain couples TRBV7-2 to TRBJ2-7, with 8 bases fitting TRBD2. The CDR3 loop spans 14 amino acids. In germline, CDR1 is SGHTA, CDR2 FQGNSA. This CDR3 reads CASSTREGLSEQCF. CDR3 DNA sequence: TGTGCCAGCAGCACACGGGAGGGCCTCTCCGAGCAGTGCTTC. The full variable domain, completed using reference TRBV7-2 and TRBJ2-7, is GAGVSQSPSNKVTEKGKDVELRCDPISGHTALYWYRQSLGQGLEFLIYFQGNSAPDKSGLPSDRFSAERTGGSVSTLTIQRTQQEDSAVYLCASSTREGLSEQCFGPGTRLTVT.

This clone has a handful of counts. Distinct nucleotide sequences in the sample also encode this CDR3. V gene TRBV7-8 combines with J gene TRBJ2-7, with a possible D match to TRBD2 (6 bases). Germline V gene lookup returns CDR1 SGHVS and CDR2 FQNEAQ. The CDR3 is made up of 12 amino acids. V was cut by 1 base and J by 9 bases, with 10 bases left in between. CDR3 sequence: CASSLDERAQYF. The CDR3 nucleotides are TGTGCCAGCAGCTTAGACGAGCGGGCGCAGTACTTC.

This clone was observed once. Other DNA sequences of this sample code for an identical CDR3. The chain couples TRBV27 to TRBJ1-2; weak D call: TRBD1 (6 bases). Trimming shortened V by 5 bases and J by 7 bases, and 17 bases separated the two germline ends. Per the germline V gene, CDR1 is MNHEY and CDR2 is SMNVEV (reference sequence). CDR3 size: 14 residues. The CDR3 loop is CASSPPNREGGYTF. The DNA of the CDR3 is TGTGCCAGCAGTCCCCCGAACAGGGAAGGTGGCTACACCTTC.

The chain links TRBV7-2 to TRBJ2-5; perhaps TRBD2 as D (6 bases). Near its end, the DNA agrees better with TRBJ2-7, so the J call may be wrong. This CDR3 has 14 amino acids. The germline V gene encodes CDR1 SGHTA and CDR2 FQGNSA. The CDR3 spells CASSLARLAYEQYF. The CDR3, as DNA: TGTGCCAGCAGCTTAGCGCGACTAGCCTACGAGCAGTACTTC.

A few counts support this clone. V is TRBV12-1 and J is TRBJ2-7; whether TRBD2, the table's D call, matches the DNA was not checked. TRBV12-1 is labeled a pseudogene. The length of the CDR3 is 14 residues. As DNA, the CDR3 is TGTGCCAGCAGCCCTCGGGAAGGGTGGTACGAGCAGTACTTC. Translating gives CASSPREGWYEQYF.

The gene calls are TRBV7-8 and TRBJ2-3, with TRBD2 identical over 7 bases. Germline assignment: CDR1 SGHVS and CDR2 FQNEAQ. CDR3 length: 15 residues. The junction had 4 bases not matched to a gene; V was cut back by 3 bases and J by 1 base. The CDR3 bases are TGTGCCAGCAGCTTTGAGGGAGGGCGCACAGATACGCAGTATTTT. It is translated as CASSFEGGRTDTQYF.

The V and J genes are TRBV7-9 and TRBJ1-1; unclear D gene. This CDR3 spans 11 amino acids. Trimming shortened V by 5 bases and J by 1 base, and 2 bases separated the two germline ends. Germline CDR1 reads SEHNR; CDR2 reads FQNEAQ (reference sequence). CDR3 loop: CASSRNTEAFF. The CDR3 nucleotides are TGTGCCAGCAGCCGGAACACTGAAGCTTTCTTT.

The J gene is TRBJ1-2, the V gene TRBV19, with TRBD1 matching over 12 bases. Germline assignment: CDR1 LNHDA and CDR2 SQIVND (reference sequence). Unmatched junction bases numbered 9, after V lost 4 bases and J lost 0 bases. The CDR3 length is 18 residues. Here the CDR3 DNA reads TGTGCCAGTAGTAAGCACCCGGGACAGGGGGCGACTAACTATGGCTACACCTTC. Protein sequence: CASSKHPGQGATNYGYTF.

The chain has TRBV28 and TRBJ2-7; 7 positions match TRBD2. This CDR3 is built from 15 residues. Germline V gene lookup returns CDR1 MDHEN and CDR2 SYDVKM. Trimming removed 6 bases from V and 0 bases from J; junction bases left unmatched: 8. CDR3 DNA: TGTGCCAGCAGGCTCGGAGCGGGGAACTCCTACGAGCAGTACTTC. As protein: CASRLGAGNSYEQYF.

The chain recombines TRBV6-1 with TRBJ1-4; 10 positions agree with TRBD1. J lost 5 bases, V lost 8 bases, and 8 bases had no gene match. This CDR3 spans 15 amino acids. CDR1 and CDR2 from the germline V gene are MNHNS and SASEGT. This CDR3 is CASQSRGQGNEKLFF. In DNA form, the CDR3 reads TGTGCCAGCCAAAGCCGGGGACAGGGGAATGAAAAACTGTTTTTT.

This clone was counted between two and nine times. V and J are TRBV29-1 and TRBJ2-7; no clear D gene. Germline CDR1 and CDR2: SQVTM and ANQGSEA. V lost 4 bases, J lost 2 bases, and 12 bases lay in between. This CDR3 has 13 amino acids. The CDR3 bases are TGCAGCGTTGCAGGTCCGGATCCCTACGAGCAGTACTTC. Amino acid sequence: CSVAGPDPYEQYF.

This chain connects TRBV30 to TRBJ2-1; 16 bases align to TRBD2. This CDR3 has 17 amino acids. The V segment lost 5 bases and the J segment 7 bases; nucleotides outside the gene matches: 11. Germline lookup yields CDR1 GTSNPN and CDR2 SVGIG (reference sequence). The CDR3 here is CAWGTRGLAGGRNEQFF. In DNA form, the CDR3 reads TGTGCCTGGGGCACCCGGGGACTAGCGGGAGGGCGTAATGAGCAGTTCTTC.

This clone has a single count. The chain employs TRBV7-9 and TRBJ2-5; the D gene is possibly TRBD1 (5 bases). The J call may be wrong; the DNA end is better matched by TRBJ2-7. The germline gives CDR1 SEHNR, CDR2 FQNEAQ (reference sequence). This CDR3 is 13 amino acids long. CDR3 loop: CASSYDSSYEQYF. The CDR3 DNA follows: TGTGCCAGCAGCTACGACAGCTCCTACGAGCAGTACTTC.

This clone was counted only a few times. The rearrangement joins TRBV7-9 to TRBJ2-1; D is perhaps TRBD1 (7 bases). This CDR3 has 14 amino acids. The germline CDR1 and CDR2 sequences are SEHNR and FQNEAQ (reference sequence). V lost 2 bases, J lost 7 bases, and 12 bases lay in between. CDR3 in amino acids: CASSLQGGFNEQFF. In DNA, the CDR3 is TGTGCCAGCAGCTTACAGGGGGGCTTTAATGAGCAGTTCTTC.

The chain links TRBV6-6 to TRBJ1-5, with a tentative D call TRBD1 (6 bases). Germline CDR1 is MNHNY and CDR2 is SVGAGI (reference sequence). V lost 6 bases and J 2 bases, leaving 14 bases between the germline ends. CDR3 size: 15 residues. CDR3 residues: CASSPRRGGNQPQHF. CDR3 bases: TGTGCCAGCAGCCCACGCAGGGGCGGCAATCAGCCCCAGCATTTT.

The rearrangement joins TRBV6-1 to TRBJ2-1, with D maybe TRBD2 (7 bases). This CDR3 has 14 residues. V was cut by 3 bases and J by 9 bases, with 15 bases left in between. Germline V gene sequence: CDR1 MNHNS, CDR2 SASEGT. The CDR3 reads CASSDTRGGFEQFF. The CDR3 nucleotides are TGTGCCAGCAGTGACACTAGGGGGGGATTTGAGCAGTTCTTC.

The CDR3 nucleotides are TGTGCCAGCAGCCAAGATCAACTAGCGGGGGGCCTCACAGATACGCAGTATTTT. It yields the protein CASSQDQLAGGLTDTQYF. This chain links TRBV4-2 with TRBJ2-3; 12 bases align to TRBD2. V shed 0 bases and J 2 bases; nucleotides not matched to a gene: 6. The CDR3 contains 18 residues. Germline values: CDR1 LGHNA, CDR2 YNFKEQ.

This chain uses TRBV4-3 with TRBJ2-3; 10 bases are a match to TRBD2. The CDR3 contains 17 residues. Losses at the gene ends were 0 bases for V and 2 bases for J; bases not matched to a gene: 5. Germline V gene data show CDR1 as LGHNA and CDR2 as YSLEER. CDR3 bases: TGCGCCAGCAGCCAAGAGTTAACTAGCGGGATCACAGATACGCAGTATTTT. Translated, it gives CASSQELTSGITDTQYF.

The chain carries TRBV19 and TRBJ2-6; 8 nucleotides match TRBD1. With 6 bases clipped from V and 4 bases from J, the junction kept 14 bases outside the gene matches. The CDR3 has 18 residues. CDR1 and CDR2 from the germline V gene are LNHDA and SQIVND (reference sequence). The CDR3 loop reads CASSGLPGQEAGANVLTF. Here the CDR3 DNA reads TGTGCCAGTAGCGGTTTACCGGGACAGGAGGCAGGGGCCAACGTCCTGACTTTC.

The chain carries TRBV6-5 and TRBJ2-7; the match to TRBD2 covers 16 bases. Trimming cost V 6 bases and J 6 bases; bases outside gene matches: 5. The CDR3 spans 15 residues. Germline assignment: CDR1 MNHEY and CDR2 SVGAGI. CDR3 DNA sequence: TGTGCCAGCAGCGGGACTAGCGGGAGGGCGGGCGAGCAGTACTTC. This translates into CASSGTSGRAGEQYF.

V is TRBV6-5 and J is TRBJ1-1; D is ambiguous. The germline V gene encodes CDR1 MNHEY and CDR2 SVGAGI. The CDR3 is made up of 13 amino acids. V was trimmed by 2 bases and J by 6 bases, leaving 10 bases between them. This chain's CDR3 is CASSYREWAEAFF. CDR3 in DNA: TGTGCCAGCAGTTACAGGGAGTGGGCTGAAGCTTTCTTT.

The rearrangement joins TRBV28 to TRBJ2-6; no firm D call. Germline lookup yields CDR1 MDHEN and CDR2 SYDVKM. V lost 8 bases to trimming and J lost 1 base, with 6 bases between them. The CDR3 runs to 13 residues. In DNA form, the CDR3 reads TGTGCCAGCTTGGAGTCTGGGGCCAACGTCCTGACTTTC. Its translation: CASLESGANVLTF.

This clone was observed a single time. The rearrangement joins TRBV2 to TRBJ1-5; TRBD1 might be the D (6 bases). Germline loops: CDR1 SNHLY, CDR2 FYNNEI. V dropped 7 bases and J dropped 3 bases, with 7 bases sitting between them. The CDR3 consists of 12 residues. The CDR3: CASNRVNQPQHF. The CDR3 coding sequence is TGTGCCAGCAACAGGGTCAATCAGCCCCAGCATTTT.

This clone was recorded only once. This sequence joins TRBV11-2 and TRBJ1-3; maybe TRBD1 (6 bases). Germline-derived CDR1 and CDR2 are SGHAT and FQNNGV. V was shortened by 0 bases and J by 0 bases, with 12 bases between the two germline ends. The CDR3 has 17 amino acids. CDR3 region: CASSLDSTGVSGNTIYF. In nucleotides, the CDR3 is TGTGCCAGCAGCTTAGATTCGACAGGAGTCTCTGGAAACACCATATATTTT.

The chain is built from TRBV5-4 and TRBJ2-7; tentative D call: TRBD2 (7 bases). Germline V lookup: CDR1 SGHNT, CDR2 YYREEE (reference sequence). V lost 4 bases and J 7 bases, leaving 21 bases between the germline ends. The CDR3 has 15 amino acids. CDR3 nucleotides: TGTGCCAGCAGCCCCGAGGGGGGGCGCTCGAGGGAGCAGTACTTC. Its translation: CASSPEGGRSREQYF.